The T cell receptor (beta chain) under discussion was sequenced for a study of cytomegalovirus exposure and HLA in healthy donors. About the study: Clustering assigned 81% of the 350 to 400 genotyped donors to the Caucasian-associated ancestry cluster. Study-wide results and caveats: Across all donors, roughly uniform sequencing depth was an assumption of the presence/absence analyses. TCR beta V- and J-gene trimming, according to a later analysis, was linked to a missense DCLRE1C variant.

The PCR was carried out with 60 Vbeta primers and 13 Jbeta primers. Using immunoSEQ multiplex PCR, the repertoire was profiled, and TCRdb retains in-frame clones only, with some absent. Of 180,000 or so clones in the sample, about three quarters are singletons; the top ten hold 11% to 15%. Germline loops: CDR1 SQVTM, CDR2 ANQGSEA. The V gene end was trimmed by 6 bases and the J gene end by 0 bases; junction bases not matched to a gene: 10. This CDR3 is built from 18 residues. This clone is a singleton in its sample. Its antigen is still unknown. This rearrangement joins TRBV29-1 to TRBJ2-6; 11 bases map to TRBD1. This sequence originates from a man between 50 and 59 years old in good health and CMV-seropositive. Sequenced sample: PBMCs. DNA of the CDR3: TGCAGCGTCCGGGACAGGGGGGATGTTGGCTCTGGGGCCAACGTCCTGACTTTC. It specifies CSVRDRGDVGSGANVLTF.